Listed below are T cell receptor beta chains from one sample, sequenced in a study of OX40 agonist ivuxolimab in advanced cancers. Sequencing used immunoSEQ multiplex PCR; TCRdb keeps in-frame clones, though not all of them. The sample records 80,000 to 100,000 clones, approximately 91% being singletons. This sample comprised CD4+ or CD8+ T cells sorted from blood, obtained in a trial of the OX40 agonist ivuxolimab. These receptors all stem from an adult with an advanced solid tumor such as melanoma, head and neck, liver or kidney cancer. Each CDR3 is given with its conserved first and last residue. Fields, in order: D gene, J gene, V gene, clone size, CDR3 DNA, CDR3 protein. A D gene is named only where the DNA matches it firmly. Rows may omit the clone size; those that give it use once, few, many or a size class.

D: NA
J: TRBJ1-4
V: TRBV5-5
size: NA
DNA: TGTGCCAGCAGTTACGACAGGAGTAATGAAAAACTGTTTTTT
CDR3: CASSYDRSNEKLFF

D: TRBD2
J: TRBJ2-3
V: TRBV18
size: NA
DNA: TGTGCCAGCTCACCTACTAGCGGCCAAGATACGCAGTATTTT
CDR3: CASSPTSGQDTQYF

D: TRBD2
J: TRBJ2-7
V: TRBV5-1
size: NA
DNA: TGCGCCAGCGGGAGGACTAGCGGGGGAATAACGGGGCAGTACTTC
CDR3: CASGRTSGGITGQYF

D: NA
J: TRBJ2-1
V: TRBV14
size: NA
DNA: TGTGCCAGCAGCCAAGCTTTTAGAGTGGCCAATGAGCAGTTCTTC
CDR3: CASSQAFRVANEQFF

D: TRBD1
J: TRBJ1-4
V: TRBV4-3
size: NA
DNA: TGCGCCAGCAGCCCACAGGACAGGGGAAATGAAAAACTGTTTTTT
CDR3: CASSPQDRGNEKLFF

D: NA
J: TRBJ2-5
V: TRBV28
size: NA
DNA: TGTGCCAGCAGTTCCTCCATCGGACCCCAAACGTGGGAGACCCAGTACTTC
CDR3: CASSSSIGPQTWETQYF

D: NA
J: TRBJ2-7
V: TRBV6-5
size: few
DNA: TGTGCCAGCAGTTACTCGAGGGCAGGGAGCTCCTACGAGCAGTACTTC
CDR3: CASSYSRAGSSYEQYF

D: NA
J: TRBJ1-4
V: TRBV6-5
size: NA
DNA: TGTGCCAGCAGTCGTCAGGGCTTGGCTAATGAAAAACTGTTTTTT
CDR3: CASSRQGLANEKLFF

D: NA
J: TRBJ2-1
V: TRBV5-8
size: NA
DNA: TGTGCCAGCAGCAGGGGGGACACCTCCTACAATGAGCAGTTCTTC
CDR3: CASSRGDTSYNEQFF

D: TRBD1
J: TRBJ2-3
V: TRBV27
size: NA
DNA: TGTGCCAGCAGTTTATTTAGCAGGGGGCGGACAGATACGCAGTATTTT
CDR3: CASSLFSRGRTDTQYF

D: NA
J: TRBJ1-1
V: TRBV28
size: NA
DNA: TGTGCCAGCAGTTTGTCAGGGGTAAAGAACACTGAAGCTTTCTTT
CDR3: CASSLSGVKNTEAFF

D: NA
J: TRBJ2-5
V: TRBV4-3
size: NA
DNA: TGCGCCAGCAGCCAAGAGATTCTGACAGTACAAGAGACCCAGTACTTC
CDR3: CASSQEILTVQETQYF

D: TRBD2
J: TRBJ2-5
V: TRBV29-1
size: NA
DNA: TGCAGCGGCCTTAGCTGGGGGGAGGGCCGACAAGAGACCCAGTACTTC
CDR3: CSGLSWGEGRQETQYF

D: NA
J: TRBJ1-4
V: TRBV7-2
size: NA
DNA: TGTGCCAGCGGCAGGGTTGGGGAAAAACTGTTTTTT
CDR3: CASGRVGEKLFF

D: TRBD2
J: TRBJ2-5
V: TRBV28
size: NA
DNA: TGTGCCAGCAGTCCCACTAGCGGGAGACAGACCCAGTACTTC
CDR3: CASSPTSGRQTQYF

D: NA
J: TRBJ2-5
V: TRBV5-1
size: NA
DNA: TGCGCCAGCAGCTTGGAGGTGGGCTCACAAGAGACCCAGTACTTC
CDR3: CASSLEVGSQETQYF

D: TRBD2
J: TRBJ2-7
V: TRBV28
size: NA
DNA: TGTGCCAGCACCTCCCAGGGGGCTAGCGGGAGATACGAGCAGTACTTC
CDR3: CASTSQGASGRYEQYF

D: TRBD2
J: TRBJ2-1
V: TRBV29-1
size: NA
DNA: TGCAGCTGCAGCGGGAGCCGCTCCTACAATGAGCAGTTCTTC
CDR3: CSCSGSRSYNEQFF

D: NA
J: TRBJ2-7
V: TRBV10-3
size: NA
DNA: TGTGCCATCAGTGACCGCGGACAGACAATCTACGAGCAGTACTTC
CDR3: CAISDRGQTIYEQYF

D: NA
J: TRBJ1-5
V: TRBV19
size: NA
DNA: TGTGCCAGTAGTACCCGGACAATAGATCAGCCCCAGCATTTT
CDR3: CASSTRTIDQPQHF

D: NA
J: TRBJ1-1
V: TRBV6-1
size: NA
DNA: TGTGCCAGCAGTGGGTTTCCGGGACACCCGAACACTGAAGCTTTCTTT
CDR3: CASSGFPGHPNTEAFF

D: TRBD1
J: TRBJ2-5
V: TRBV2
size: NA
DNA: TGTGCCAGCAGTGACCGGGACAGGGGGTTGGGAGAGACCCAGTACTTC
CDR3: CASSDRDRGLGETQYF

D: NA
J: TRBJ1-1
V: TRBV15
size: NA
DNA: TGTGCCACCAGCAGGGATACAGGCTGGGGCACTGAAGCTTTCTTT
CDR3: CATSRDTGWGTEAFF

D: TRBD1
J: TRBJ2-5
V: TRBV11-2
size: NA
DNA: TGTGCCAGCACCTTACAGGGGATGCAGACCCAGTACTTC
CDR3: CASTLQGMQTQYF

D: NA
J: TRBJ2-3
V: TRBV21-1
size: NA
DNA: TGTGCCAGCAGCAAAGCCCCTAGCGGGGCTTATTGCACAGATACGCAGTATTTT
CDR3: CASSKAPSGAYCTDTQYF

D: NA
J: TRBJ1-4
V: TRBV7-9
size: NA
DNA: TGTGCCAGCTTCGGGGGTGGAACTAATGAAAAACTGTTTTTT
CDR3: CASFGGGTNEKLFF

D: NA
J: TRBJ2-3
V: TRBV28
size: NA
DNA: TGTGCCAGCACCTCTCATAGCACAGATACGCAGTATTTT
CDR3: CASTSHSTDTQYF

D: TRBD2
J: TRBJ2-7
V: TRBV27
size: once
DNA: TGTGCCAGCAGTTTCCGACTAGCAAGGGGATCCGAGCAGTACTTC
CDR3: CASSFRLARGSEQYF

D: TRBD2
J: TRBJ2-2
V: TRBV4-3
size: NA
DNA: TGCGCCAGCAGCCTCCTAGCGGGAGGGCGTACCGGGGAGCTGTTTTTT
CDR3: CASSLLAGGRTGELFF

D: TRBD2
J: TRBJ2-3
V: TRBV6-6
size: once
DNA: TGTGCCAGCAGTTACGCGGGAGGGACAGATACGCAGTATTTT
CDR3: CASSYAGGTDTQYF

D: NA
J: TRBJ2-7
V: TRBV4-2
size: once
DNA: TGTGCCAGCAGCCAAGATCGACCCCCTATCTACGAGCAGTACTTC
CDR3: CASSQDRPPIYEQYF

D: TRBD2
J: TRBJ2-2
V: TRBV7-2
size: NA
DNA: TGTGCCAGCAGCCCAGCGGGAGGATCGCCCGGGGAGCTGTTTTTT
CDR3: CASSPAGGSPGELFF

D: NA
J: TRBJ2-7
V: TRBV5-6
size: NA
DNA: TGTGCCAGCAGCACCCCCAGGCTAGACTCCCCCTACGAGCAGTACTTC
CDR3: CASSTPRLDSPYEQYF

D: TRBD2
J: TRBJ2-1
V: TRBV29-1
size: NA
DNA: TGCAGCGTGGATTATACTAGCGGGAGAGCGCAGTTCTTC
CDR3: CSVDYTSGRAQFF

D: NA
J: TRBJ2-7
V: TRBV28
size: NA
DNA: TGTGCCAGCAGTAAATTCCGGTTGGCCTCCTACGAGCAGTACTTC
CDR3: CASSKFRLASYEQYF

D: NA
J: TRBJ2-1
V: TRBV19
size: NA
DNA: TGTGCCAGTAACCAGTACAGGAGCAATGAGCAGTTCTTC
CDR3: CASNQYRSNEQFF

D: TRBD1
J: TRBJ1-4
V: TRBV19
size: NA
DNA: TGTGCCAGTAGCGCCGGGACAGGGCGGGAAAAACTGTTTTTT
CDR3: CASSAGTGREKLFF

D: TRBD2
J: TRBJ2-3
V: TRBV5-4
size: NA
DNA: TGTGCCAGCAGCTCTCTAGCGGGAGTCGCAGATACGCAGTATTTT
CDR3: CASSSLAGVADTQYF

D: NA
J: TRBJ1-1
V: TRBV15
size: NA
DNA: TGTGCCACCAGCAGAGAGAGCAGATACACTGAAGCTTTCTTT
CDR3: CATSRESRYTEAFF

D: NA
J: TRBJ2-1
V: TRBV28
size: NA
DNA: TGTGCCAGCAGTTTAGATATACGCCCCTTTCGGCTCTTC
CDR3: CASSLDIRPFRLF

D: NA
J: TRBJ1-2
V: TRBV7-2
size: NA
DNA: TGTGCCAGCAGCCCCATTGCAGGGTTTTCTTCCTATGGCTACACCTTC
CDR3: CASSPIAGFSSYGYTF

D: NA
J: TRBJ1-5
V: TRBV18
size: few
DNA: TGTGCCAGCTCACCGAGGGAACTTCTAAGCAATCAGCCCCAGCATTTT
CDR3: CASSPRELLSNQPQHF

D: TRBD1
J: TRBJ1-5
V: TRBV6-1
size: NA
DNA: TGTGCCAGCAGTGTACAGGGGGCGGGCAATCAGCCCCAGCATTTT
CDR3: CASSVQGAGNQPQHF

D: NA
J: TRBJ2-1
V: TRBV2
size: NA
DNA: TGTGCCAGCAGTGAAGAGGCGGGGGCCAATGAGCAGTTCTTC
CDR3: CASSEEAGANEQFF

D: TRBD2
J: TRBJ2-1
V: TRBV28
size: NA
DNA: TGTGCCGGAGCGGGAGGGCTGGGCGAGCAGTTCTTC
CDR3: CAGAGGLGEQFF

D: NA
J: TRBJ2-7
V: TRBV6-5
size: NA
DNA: TGTGCCAGCAGTTACGGTACAGCTGATCACGAGCAGTACTTC
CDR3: CASSYGTADHEQYF